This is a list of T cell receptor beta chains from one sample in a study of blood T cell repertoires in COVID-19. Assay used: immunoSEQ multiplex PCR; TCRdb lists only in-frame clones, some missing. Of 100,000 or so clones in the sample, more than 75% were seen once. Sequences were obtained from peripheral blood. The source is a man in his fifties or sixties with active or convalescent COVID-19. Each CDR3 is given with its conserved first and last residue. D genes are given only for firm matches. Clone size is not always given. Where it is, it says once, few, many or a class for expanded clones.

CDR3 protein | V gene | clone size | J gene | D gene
CASSLRDSPTDTQYF | TRBV7-2 | . | TRBJ2-3 | TRBD1
CASSPGRGGGNTIYF | TRBV5-6 | once | TRBJ1-3 | .
CASSSQGANNEKLFF | TRBV28 | once | TRBJ1-4 | TRBD1
CASSQDTGRGEAQYF | TRBV4-3 | . | TRBJ2-5 | .
CATSGGPANTGELFF | TRBV10-3 | . | TRBJ2-2 | TRBD2
CASSQAGQRTSYNEQFF | TRBV5-1 | few | TRBJ2-1 | .
CASSQMTVTEAFF | TRBV14 | . | TRBJ1-1 | .
CASSDLDRDNEQFF | TRBV25-1 | . | TRBJ2-1 | TRBD1
CASSLEGPQGAWGNEQFF | TRBV7-2 | . | TRBJ2-1 | TRBD1
CASSEAAGGSRETQYF | TRBV2 | . | TRBJ2-5 | .
CATSGQGASGYTF | TRBV24-1 | . | TRBJ1-2 | TRBD1